A single sample is the source of the 28 T cell receptor beta chains below, sequenced in a study of blood T cell repertoires in COVID-19. Measured with immunoSEQ multiplex PCR; TCRdb has only the in-frame clones, and not every one. The table lists about 60,000 clones, roughly 82% of them singletons. Sample: peripheral blood. Receptors were obtained from a human donor in a cohort sampled during active COVID-19.

V usage is TRBV7-9 and J usage is TRBJ1-2; 12 bases align to TRBD1. The CDR3 has 14 residues. The J segment lost 6 bases and the V segment lost 6 bases, leaving 5 bases of the junction unmatched. Per the germline V gene, CDR1 is SEHNR and CDR2 is FQNEAQ (reference sequence). The chain's CDR3 is CASRGQGAANGYTF. The CDR3 DNA sequence: TGTGCCAGCAGGGGACAGGGGGCGGCAAATGGCTACACCTTC.

The chain combines TRBV20-1 with TRBJ2-1, with a tentative D call TRBD2 (6 bases). This CDR3 contains 15 residues. Germline V gene sequence: CDR1 DFQATT, CDR2 SNEGSKA (reference sequence). The germline V and J ends were trimmed by 3 bases and 9 bases, with 21 bases remaining between them. The CDR3 is CSASGGDSNPREQFF. CDR3 nucleotide sequence: TGCAGTGCTAGTGGAGGGGACTCAAATCCTCGTGAGCAGTTCTTC.

V usage is TRBV4-2 and J usage is TRBJ2-3; tentatively, D is TRBD2 (6 bases). V gave up 0 bases and J gave up 9 bases, with 16 bases separating them. Germline values: CDR1 LGHNA, CDR2 YNFKEQ. There are 15 residues in the CDR3. CDR3 bases: TGTGCCAGCAGCCAAGAGGGCGGGGTCCCGTTAACGCAGTATTTT. Protein product: CASSQEGGVPLTQYF.

The genes are TRBV12-3 or TRBV12-4 and TRBJ2-1, with D tentatively TRBD2 (6 bases). This CDR3 comprises 12 residues. The V and J ends lost 6 bases and 8 bases respectively, with 11 bases between them. This CDR3 reads CASSSGQYEQFF. The CDR3 nucleotides are TGTGCCAGCAGCAGCGGGCAGTATGAGCAGTTCTTC.

The chain joins TRBV2 to TRBJ2-3; TRBD2 aligns across 10 bases. Germline assignment: CDR1 SNHLY and CDR2 FYNNEI. Losses at the gene ends were 5 bases for V and 1 base for J; bases not matched to a gene: 6. The CDR3 covers 16 residues. This CDR3 reads CASSSGTSVGTDTQYF. The CDR3 DNA reads TGTGCCAGCAGTTCCGGGACTAGCGTCGGCACAGATACGCAGTATTTT.

This chain connects TRBV6-5 to TRBJ1-2; TRBD1 matches 8 bases. The V segment lost 6 bases and the J segment 8 bases; nucleotides outside the gene matches: 8. Germline CDR1 reads MNHEY; CDR2 reads SVGAGI. The CDR3 is 13 residues long. The CDR3 DNA reads as TGTGCCAGCAGAAACGGACAGGGTGGCGGCTACACCTTC. Protein: CASRNGQGGGYTF.

This clone was seen a few times. For the CDR3, the DNA is TGTGCCAGCAGTGCAGGTTCCCTGACAGGGCCGCTAAACTATGGCTACACCTTC. It translates to CASSAGSLTGPLNYGYTF. The chain uses TRBV2 and TRBJ1-2; 7 bases agree with TRBD1. The CDR3 loop spans 18 amino acids. Germline V gene sequence: CDR1 SNHLY, CDR2 FYNNEI. With 4 bases clipped from V and 2 bases from J, the junction kept 16 bases outside the gene matches.

V is TRBV4-2 and J is TRBJ2-3; 13 bases agree with TRBD2. The CDR3 has 16 residues. CDR1 and CDR2 from the germline V gene are LGHNA and YNFKEQ. With 2 bases clipped from V and 8 bases from J, the junction kept 7 bases outside the gene matches. The CDR3 DNA reads TGTGCCAGCAGCCAAACTAGCGGGGGGGCCGAAGGTACGCAGTATTTT. This codes for CASSQTSGGAEGTQYF.

The chain carries TRBV9 and TRBJ2-3; 9 bases are a match to TRBD2. The CDR3 spans 16 residues. CDR1 is SGDLS, CDR2 YYNGEE, per germline. V was pared by 4 bases and J by 6 bases, with 12 bases of the junction left unmatched. CDR3 protein: CASSPRGGGAEDTQYF. The CDR3 DNA is TGTGCCAGCAGCCCTAGGGGCGGGGGGGCCGAGGATACGCAGTATTTT.

The gene calls are TRBV5-4 and TRBJ2-2; tentative D call: TRBD2 (6 bases). Germline assignment: CDR1 SGHNT and CDR2 YYREEE (reference sequence). The CDR3 spans 15 residues. V lost 5 bases and J 0 bases, leaving 11 bases between the germline ends. Here the CDR3 DNA reads TGTGCCAGCAGGTCGGGGGATTCGAACACCGGGGAGCTGTTTTTT. Residues: CASRSGDSNTGELFF.

The chain couples TRBV12-2 to TRBJ1-2. TRBV12-2 is deemed a pseudogene. The CDR3 covers 15 residues. The CDR3 DNA reads as TGTGCAAGTCGCTTTAGTATCGAAATACTCTATGGCTACACCTTC. It specifies CASRFSIEILYGYTF.

The chain links TRBV19 to TRBJ2-1, with D possibly being TRBD1 (6 bases). V shed 6 bases and J shed 2 bases, with 11 bases lying between them. Germline loops: CDR1 LNHDA, CDR2 SQIVND (reference sequence). The CDR3 covers 14 residues. CDR3 region: CASRAGQPYNEQFF. In DNA form, the CDR3 reads TGTGCCAGTAGGGCCGGACAGCCCTACAATGAGCAGTTCTTC.

V and J are TRBV5-8 and TRBJ1-2; D ambiguous. The CDR3 has 13 amino acids. CDR1 is SGHTS, CDR2 YDEGEE, per germline. V gave up 6 bases and J gave up 5 bases, with 14 bases separating them. In DNA, the CDR3 is TGTGCCAGCAATCCTCCGGGTCCATATGGCTACACCTTC. This encodes CASNPPGPYGYTF.

The chain is built from TRBV5-6 and TRBJ1-4; 8 nucleotides align to TRBD1. The junction had 6 bases not matched to a gene; V was cut back by 1 base and J by 10 bases. The CDR3 is made up of 14 amino acids. CDR1 is SGHDT, CDR2 YYEEEE, per germline. Written as DNA, the CDR3 is TGTGCCAGCAGCTTGCGAGACAGGGGTGGAAAACTGTTTTTT. The encoded protein is CASSLRDRGGKLFF.

The chain is built from TRBV6-5 and TRBJ2-1, with D tentatively TRBD1 (6 bases). The CDR3 spans 12 residues. The V end lost 6 bases, the J end lost 8 bases, and 11 bases lay between the germline ends. Germline V gives CDR1 MNHEY, CDR2 SVGAGI. The CDR3 spells CASSQGWDEQFF. The CDR3 DNA reads TGTGCCAGCAGCCAGGGGTGGGATGAGCAGTTCTTC.

The chain is built from TRBV6-2 or TRBV6-3 and TRBJ1-2; D gene unclear. V was trimmed by 5 bases and J by 3 bases, leaving 10 bases between them. Germline CDR1 MNHEY, CDR2 SVGEGT. The CDR3 consists of 13 residues. The CDR3 spells CASSTDGDYGYTF. In nucleotides, the CDR3 is TGTGCCAGCAGTACGGACGGGGACTATGGCTACACCTTC.

The chain uses TRBV9 and TRBJ1-4; 7 bases line up with TRBD1. The germline gives CDR1 SGDLS, CDR2 YYNGEE. V was pared by 3 bases and J by 5 bases, with 7 bases of the junction left unmatched. The CDR3 is 15 residues long. CDR3 nucleotides: TGTGCCAGCAGCGCGGGGACAGCGGAGAATGAAAAACTGTTTTTT. Residues: CASSAGTAENEKLFF. Full variable domain (missing parts from reference TRBV9 and TRBJ1-4): DSGVTQTPKHLITATGQRVTLRCSPRSGDLSVYWYQQSLDQGLQFLIQYYNGEERAKGNILERFSAQQFPDLHSELNLSSLELGDSALYFCASSAGTAENEKLFFGSGTQLSVL.

The chain joins TRBV15 to TRBJ2-2; D is uncertain. Trimming stripped 5 bases from V and 4 bases from J, with 8 bases between. CDR3 size: 13 residues. CDR1 and CDR2 (germline): LNHNV, YYDKDF (reference sequence). CDR3 in amino acids: CATSPRSTGELFF. The DNA for the CDR3 is TGTGCCACCAGCCCCCGGAGCACCGGGGAGCTGTTTTTT.

This sequence joins TRBV5-1 and TRBJ2-2; tentatively, D is TRBD1 (5 bases). Germline CDR1 is SGHRS and CDR2 is YFSETQ. The length of the CDR3 is 14 residues. The V and J ends lost 0 bases and 5 bases respectively, with 8 bases between them. CDR3 region: CASSLAQGTGELFF. As DNA, the CDR3 is TGCGCCAGCAGCTTGGCCCAGGGAACCGGGGAGCTGTTTTTT.

This chain uses TRBV5-6 with TRBJ2-7, with D possibly matching TRBD2 (7 bases). Looked up from germline, CDR1 is SGHDT and CDR2 is YYEEEE. V lost 4 bases to trimming and J lost 4 bases, with 21 bases between them. This CDR3 is built from 16 residues. The CDR3 nucleotides are TGTGCCAGCAGCGCAAGGGGACGGCGGGGGCCTTACGAGCAGTACTTC. As protein: CASSARGRRGPYEQYF.

The chain uses TRBV4-3 and TRBJ1-2; the match to TRBD1 covers 8 bases. The CDR3 consists of 17 residues. Germline CDR1 reads LGHNA; CDR2 reads YSLEER. The ends lost 0 bases at V and 3 bases at J; junction bases unmatched: 9. CDR3 coding DNA: TGCGCCAGCAGCCAAGATGAACTCGCAGGGGGCTACTATGGCTACACCTTC. This translates into CASSQDELAGGYYGYTF.

This chain uses TRBV5-4 with TRBJ2-2; 8 bases are a match to TRBD2. CDR1 and CDR2 (germline): SGHNT, YYREEE (reference sequence). The junction had 12 bases not matched to a gene; V was cut back by 4 bases and J by 10 bases. This CDR3 spans 15 amino acids. CDR3 nucleotide sequence: TGTGCCAGCAGCACCTCACGGGGGGGGCCCAAGGAGCTGTTTTTT. Its translation: CASSTSRGGPKELFF.

The chain uses TRBV5-1 and TRBJ1-2; D might be TRBD1 (5 bases). V was shortened by 0 bases and J by 8 bases, with 17 bases between the two germline ends. The V gene's germline CDR1 is SGHRS and CDR2 YFSETQ. The length of the CDR3 is 15 residues. The CDR3 bases are TGCGCCAGCAGCTTGGATCAGGGTTCTTTGTGGGGCTACACCTTC. As protein: CASSLDQGSLWGYTF.

The V gene is TRBV5-6, the J gene TRBJ2-5; perhaps TRBD1 as D (5 bases). CDR3 size: 12 residues. In germline, CDR1 is SGHDT, CDR2 YYEEEE. The V and J ends lost 9 bases and 5 bases respectively, with 14 bases between them. This CDR3 reads CATGHGRETQYF. As DNA, the CDR3 is TGTGCCACCGGACACGGTAGGGAGACCCAGTACTTC.

The chain has TRBV18 and TRBJ2-2; the match to TRBD1 covers 8 bases. V lost 5 bases, J lost 1 base, and 3 bases stayed unmatched. In germline, CDR1 is KGHSH, CDR2 LQKENI. This CDR3 has 15 amino acids. The CDR3 DNA follows: TGTGCCAGCTCATCAGGGACAGGGAACACCGGGGAGCTGTTTTTT. Translated: CASSSGTGNTGELFF.

The V call is TRBV27, the J call TRBJ2-7, with unresolved D. CDR3 length: 15 residues. Trimming removed 5 bases at V and 3 bases at J, with 17 bases between. Germline-derived CDR1 and CDR2 are MNHEY and SMNVEV (reference sequence). The CDR3 nucleotides are TGTGCCAGCAGTAACAAACAGCTGACCTTCTACGAGCAGTACTTC. Translation: CASSNKQLTFYEQYF.

The V gene is TRBV4-3, the J gene TRBJ1-2; tentatively, D is TRBD1 (5 bases). V dropped 0 bases and J dropped 0 bases, with 8 bases sitting between them. Germline CDR1 LGHNA, CDR2 YSLEER. The CDR3 spans 15 residues. Here the CDR3 reads CASSQDLTANYGYTF. CDR3 sequence (DNA): TGCGCCAGCAGCCAAGATTTGACAGCTAACTATGGCTACACCTTC.

This CDR3 is CASSLGPQTIYGYTF. In nucleotides, the CDR3 is TGTGCCAGCAGCTTAGGTCCCCAAACTATCTATGGCTACACCTTC. This sequence joins TRBV11-2 and TRBJ1-2; D remains unclear. Trimming removed 1 base at V and 4 bases at J, with 13 bases between. Germline CDR1 and CDR2: SGHAT and FQNNGV. This CDR3 comprises 15 residues. Full variable domain (missing parts from reference TRBV11-2 and TRBJ1-2): EAGVAQSPRYKIIEKRQSVAFWCNPISGHATLYWYQQILGQGPKLLIQFQNNGVVDDSQLPKDRFSAERLKGVDSTLKIQPAKLEDSAVYLCASSLGPQTIYGYTFGSGTRLTVV.